This TCR beta chain was captured in a study of T-cell memory formation after mild COVID-19. A single record per CDR3 protein comes from TCRdb applying MiXCR to the 5' RACE reads. The sample has about 200,000 distinct CDR3 sequences, around 9.1% seen once. Trimming took off 6 bases at V and 5 bases at J, with 16 bases between the two ends. The V gene's germline CDR1 is DFQATT and CDR2 SNEGSKA (reference sequence). This CDR3 comprises 13 residues. This clonotype occurred many times. Its specificity is not known. General study points: In pre-infection memory, a portion of responding clones appeared, which suggested that cross-reactive memory joined.

The source is a man in his late teens or twenties who had mild COVID-19 (a few samples of this study predate the infection). Cell type and time point are not known. This sequence joins TRBV20-1 and TRBJ1-1, with a possible D match to TRBD1 (6 bases). The material sequenced was PBMCs or a T cell subset sorted from them (not recorded which). CDR3 DNA: TGCAGTGCCCCAACAGGGTCATCTACTGAAGCTTTCTTT. Protein: CSAPTGSSTEAFF.